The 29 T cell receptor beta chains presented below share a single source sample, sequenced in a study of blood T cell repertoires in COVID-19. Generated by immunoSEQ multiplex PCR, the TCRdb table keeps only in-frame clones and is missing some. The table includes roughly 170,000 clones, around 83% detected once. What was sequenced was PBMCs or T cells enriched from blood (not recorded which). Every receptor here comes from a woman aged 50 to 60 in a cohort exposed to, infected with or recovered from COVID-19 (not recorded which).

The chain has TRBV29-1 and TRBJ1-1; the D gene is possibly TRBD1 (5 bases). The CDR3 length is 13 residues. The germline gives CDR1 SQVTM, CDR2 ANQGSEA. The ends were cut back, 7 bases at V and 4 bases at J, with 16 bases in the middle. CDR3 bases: TGCAGCGGGAGGGAAGGGGTTCCCACTGAAGCTTTCTTT. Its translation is CSGREGVPTEAFF. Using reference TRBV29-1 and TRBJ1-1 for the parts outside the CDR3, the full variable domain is SAVISQKPSRDICQRGTSLTIQCQVDSQVTMMFWYRQQPGQSLTLIATANQGSEATYESGFVIDKFPISRPNLTFSTLTVSNMSPEDSSIYLCSGREGVPTEAFFGQGTRLTVV.

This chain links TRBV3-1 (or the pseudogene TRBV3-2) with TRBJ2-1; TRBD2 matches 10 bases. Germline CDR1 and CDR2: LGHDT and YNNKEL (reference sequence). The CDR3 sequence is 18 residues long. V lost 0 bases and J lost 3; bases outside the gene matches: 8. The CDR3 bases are TGTGCCAGCAGCCAAGATCGGGTGGGACTAGCGCGCTACAATGAGCAGTTCTTC. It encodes CASSQDRVGLARYNEQFF.

CDR3 protein: CASSPDRDSPLHF. CDR3 coding DNA: TGTGCCAGCTCACCGGACAGGGATTCACCCCTCCACTTT. The chain recombines TRBV18 with TRBJ1-6, with 8 positions matching TRBD1. Unmatched junction bases numbered 0, after V lost 3 bases and J lost 8 bases. Germline assignment: CDR1 KGHSH and CDR2 LQKENI. CDR3 size: 13 residues.

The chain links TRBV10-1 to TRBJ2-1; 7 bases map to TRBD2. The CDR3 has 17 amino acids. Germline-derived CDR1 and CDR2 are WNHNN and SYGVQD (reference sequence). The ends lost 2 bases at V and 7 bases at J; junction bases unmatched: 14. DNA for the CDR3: TGCGCCAGCAGTGAGCGGAATCGGGCGGGAGCCCGGAATGAGCAGTTCTTC. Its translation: CASSERNRAGARNEQFF.

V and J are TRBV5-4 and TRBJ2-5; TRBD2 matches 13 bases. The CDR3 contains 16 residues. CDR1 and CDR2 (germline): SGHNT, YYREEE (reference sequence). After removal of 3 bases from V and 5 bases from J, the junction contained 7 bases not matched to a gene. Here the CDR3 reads CASSSRTSGGGETQYF. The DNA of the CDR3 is TGTGCCAGCAGCTCGCGGACTAGCGGGGGTGGGGAGACCCAGTACTTC.

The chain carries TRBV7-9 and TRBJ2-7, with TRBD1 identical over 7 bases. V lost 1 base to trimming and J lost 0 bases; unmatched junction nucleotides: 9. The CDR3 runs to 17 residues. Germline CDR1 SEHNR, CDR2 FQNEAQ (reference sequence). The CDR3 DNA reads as TGTGCCAGCAGCTTAGTGATGGACCACAGGGGCTCCTACGAGCAGTACTTC. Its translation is CASSLVMDHRGSYEQYF.

The CDR3 region has the DNA TGTGCCAGCAGTTACACTAGCGGGAGCACAGATACGCAGTATTTT. Its translation: CASSYTSGSTDTQYF. The chain combines TRBV6-2 or TRBV6-3 with TRBJ2-3; 9 bases map to TRBD2. This CDR3 comprises 15 residues. Trimming cost V 2 bases and J 0 bases; bases outside gene matches: 0. Germline assignment: CDR1 MNHEY and CDR2 SVGEGT.

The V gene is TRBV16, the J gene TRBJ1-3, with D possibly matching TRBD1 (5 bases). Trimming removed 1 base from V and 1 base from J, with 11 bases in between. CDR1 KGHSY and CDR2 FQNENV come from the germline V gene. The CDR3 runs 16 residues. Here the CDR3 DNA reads TGTGCCAGCAGCCAATGGTCCCCAGGGTCTGGAAACACCATATATTTT. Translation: CASSQWSPGSGNTIYF.

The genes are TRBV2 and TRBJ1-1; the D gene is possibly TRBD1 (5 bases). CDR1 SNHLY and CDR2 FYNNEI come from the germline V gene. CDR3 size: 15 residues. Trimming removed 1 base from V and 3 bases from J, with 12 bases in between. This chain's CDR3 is CASSEEAGRYTEAFF. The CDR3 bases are TGTGCCAGCAGTGAAGAGGCGGGGCGATACACTGAAGCTTTCTTT.

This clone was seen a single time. The CDR3 sequence: CASSQYITRQSSYNEQFF. The CDR3 DNA is TGTGCCAGCAGCCAATATATTACGAGACAGAGCTCCTACAATGAGCAGTTCTTC. This sequence joins TRBV4-2 and TRBJ2-1, with D perhaps TRBD1 (5 bases). V shed 2 bases and J shed 0 bases, with 17 bases lying between them. In germline, CDR1 is LGHNA, CDR2 YNFKEQ. CDR3 length: 18 residues.

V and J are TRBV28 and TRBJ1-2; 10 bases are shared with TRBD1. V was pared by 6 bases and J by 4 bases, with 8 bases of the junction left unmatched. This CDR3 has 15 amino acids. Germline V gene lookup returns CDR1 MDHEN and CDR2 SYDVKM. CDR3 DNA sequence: TGTGCCAGCAGCCGAATCGGGACAGGGGTCTATGGCTACACCTTC. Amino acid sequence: CASSRIGTGVYGYTF.

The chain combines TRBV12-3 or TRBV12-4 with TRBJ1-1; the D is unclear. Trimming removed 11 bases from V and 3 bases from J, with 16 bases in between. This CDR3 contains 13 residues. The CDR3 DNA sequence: TGTGCCGTCTCGGAGGGAATAGACACTGAAGCTTTCTTT. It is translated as CAVSEGIDTEAFF.

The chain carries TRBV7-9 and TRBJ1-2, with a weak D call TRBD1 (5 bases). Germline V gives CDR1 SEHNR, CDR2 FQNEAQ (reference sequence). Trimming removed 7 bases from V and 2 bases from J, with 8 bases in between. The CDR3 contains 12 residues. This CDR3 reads CASNRMNYGYTF. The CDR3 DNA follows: TGTGCCAGCAACAGGATGAACTATGGCTACACCTTC.

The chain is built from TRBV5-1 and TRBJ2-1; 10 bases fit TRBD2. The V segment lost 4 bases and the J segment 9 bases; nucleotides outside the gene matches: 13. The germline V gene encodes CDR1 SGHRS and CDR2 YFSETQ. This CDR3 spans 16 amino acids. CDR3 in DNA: TGCGCCAGCAGCCCCACGGCGTCTAGCGGGAGCTTTGAGCAGTTCTTC. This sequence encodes CASSPTASSGSFEQFF.

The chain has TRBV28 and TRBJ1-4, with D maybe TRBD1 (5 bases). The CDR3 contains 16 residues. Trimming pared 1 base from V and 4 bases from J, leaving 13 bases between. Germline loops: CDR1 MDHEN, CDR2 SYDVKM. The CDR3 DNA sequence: TGTGCCAGCAGTTTATCCGCAGGGCATGGTAATGAAAAACTGTTTTTT. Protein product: CASSLSAGHGNEKLFF.

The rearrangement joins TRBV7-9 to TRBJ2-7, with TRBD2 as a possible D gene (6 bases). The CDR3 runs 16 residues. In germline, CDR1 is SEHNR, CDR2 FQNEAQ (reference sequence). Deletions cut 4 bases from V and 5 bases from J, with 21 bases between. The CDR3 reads CASSSMGTGTLNEQYF. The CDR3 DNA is TGTGCCAGCAGCTCGATGGGGACGGGGACTTTGAACGAGCAGTACTTC. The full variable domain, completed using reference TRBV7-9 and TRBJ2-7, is DTGVSQNPRHKITKRGQNVTFRCDPISEHNRLYWYRQTLGQGPEFLTYFQNEAQLEKSRLLSDRFSAERPKGSFSTLEIQRTEQGDSAMYLCASSSMGTGTLNEQYFGPGTRLTVT.

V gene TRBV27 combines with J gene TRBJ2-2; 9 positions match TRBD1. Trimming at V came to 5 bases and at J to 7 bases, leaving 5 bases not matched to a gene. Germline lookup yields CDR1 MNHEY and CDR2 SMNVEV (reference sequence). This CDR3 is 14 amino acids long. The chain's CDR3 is CASSLGQGIGELFF. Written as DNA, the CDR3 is TGTGCCAGCAGTCTGGGACAGGGTATCGGGGAGCTGTTTTTT.

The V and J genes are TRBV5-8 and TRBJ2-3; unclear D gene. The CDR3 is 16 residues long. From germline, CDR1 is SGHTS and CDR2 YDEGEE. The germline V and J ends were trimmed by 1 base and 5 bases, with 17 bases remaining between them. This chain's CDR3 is CASSLMTNTGRDTQYF. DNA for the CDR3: TGTGCCAGCAGCTTGATGACCAACACGGGTCGAGATACGCAGTATTTT.

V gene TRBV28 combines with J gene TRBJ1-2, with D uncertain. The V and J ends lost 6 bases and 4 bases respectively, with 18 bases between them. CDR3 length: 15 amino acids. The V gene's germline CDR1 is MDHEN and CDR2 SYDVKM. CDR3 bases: TGTGCCAGCAGCGCTAGTCCCGGATCGGGCTATGGCTACACCTTC. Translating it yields CASSASPGSGYGYTF.

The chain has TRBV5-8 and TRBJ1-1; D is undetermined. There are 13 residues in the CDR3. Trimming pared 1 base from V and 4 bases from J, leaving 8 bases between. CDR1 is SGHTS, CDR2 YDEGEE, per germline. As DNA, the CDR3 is TGTGCCAGCAGCTTGTACCGGGTCACTGAAGCTTTCTTT. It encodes CASSLYRVTEAFF.

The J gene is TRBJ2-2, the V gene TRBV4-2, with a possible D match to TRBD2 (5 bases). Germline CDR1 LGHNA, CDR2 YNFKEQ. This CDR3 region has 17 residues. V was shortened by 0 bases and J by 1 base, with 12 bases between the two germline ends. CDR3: CASSQDDKRRNTGELFF. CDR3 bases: TGTGCCAGCAGCCAAGATGATAAGCGGAGGAACACCGGGGAGCTGTTTTTT.

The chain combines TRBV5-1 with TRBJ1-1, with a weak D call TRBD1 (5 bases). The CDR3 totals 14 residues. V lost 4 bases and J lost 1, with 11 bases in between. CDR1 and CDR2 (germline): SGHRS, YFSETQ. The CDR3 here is CASSGSTANTEAFF. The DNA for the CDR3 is TGCGCCAGCAGCGGATCGACAGCGAACACTGAAGCTTTCTTT. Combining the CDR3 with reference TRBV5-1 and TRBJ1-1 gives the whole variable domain KAGVTQTPRYLIKTRGQQVTLSCSPISGHRSVSWYQQTPGQGLQFLFEYFSETQRNKGNFPGRFSGRQFSNSRSEMNVSTLELGDSALYLCASSGSTANTEAFFGQGTRLTVV.

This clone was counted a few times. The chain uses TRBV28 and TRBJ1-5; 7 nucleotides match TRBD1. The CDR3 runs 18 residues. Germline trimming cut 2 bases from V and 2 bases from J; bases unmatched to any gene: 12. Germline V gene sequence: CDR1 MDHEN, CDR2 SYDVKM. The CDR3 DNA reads TGTGCCAGCAGTTTAGCCCCCTACAGGGGTCAAGGCAATCAGCCCCAGCATTTT. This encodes CASSLAPYRGQGNQPQHF.

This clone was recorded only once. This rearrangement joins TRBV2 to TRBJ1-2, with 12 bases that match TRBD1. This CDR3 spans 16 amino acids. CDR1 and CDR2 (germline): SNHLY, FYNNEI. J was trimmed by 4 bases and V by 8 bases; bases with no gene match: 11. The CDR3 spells CASSFAGTGGVYGYTF. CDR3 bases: TGTGCCAGCTCTTTCGCTGGGACAGGGGGCGTCTATGGCTACACCTTC.

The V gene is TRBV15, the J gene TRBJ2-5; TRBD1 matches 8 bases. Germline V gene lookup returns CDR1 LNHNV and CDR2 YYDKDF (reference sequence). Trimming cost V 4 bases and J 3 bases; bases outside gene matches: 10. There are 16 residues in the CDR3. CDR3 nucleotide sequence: TGTGCCACCAGCACTCAGGGGGCGCAAGGTGAAGAGACCCAGTACTTC. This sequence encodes CATSTQGAQGEETQYF.

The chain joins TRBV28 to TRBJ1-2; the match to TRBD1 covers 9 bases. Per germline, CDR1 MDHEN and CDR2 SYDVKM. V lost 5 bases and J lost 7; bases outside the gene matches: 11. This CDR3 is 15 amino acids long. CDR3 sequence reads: CASSPDAGQGPGYTF. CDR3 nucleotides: TGTGCCAGCAGTCCCGACGCGGGACAGGGTCCTGGCTACACCTTC.

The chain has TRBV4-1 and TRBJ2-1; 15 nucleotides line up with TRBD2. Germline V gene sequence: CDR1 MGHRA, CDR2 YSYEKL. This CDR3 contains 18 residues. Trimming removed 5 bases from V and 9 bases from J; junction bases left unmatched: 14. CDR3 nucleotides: TGCGCCAGCAGCGCCGTCCCGGGACTAGCGGGGGGATCAAGTGAGCAGTTCTTC. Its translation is CASSAVPGLAGGSSEQFF.

The CDR3 coding sequence is TGCAGTGCTAGGGCTGGACAGGAGCAGTATTTT. Encoded protein: CSARAGQEQYF. This chain connects TRBV20-1 to TRBJ2-3; TRBD1 matches at 7 bases. Trimming removed 3 bases from V and 11 bases from J; junction bases left unmatched: 5. The CDR3 runs to 11 residues. The germline V gene encodes CDR1 DFQATT and CDR2 SNEGSKA (reference sequence).

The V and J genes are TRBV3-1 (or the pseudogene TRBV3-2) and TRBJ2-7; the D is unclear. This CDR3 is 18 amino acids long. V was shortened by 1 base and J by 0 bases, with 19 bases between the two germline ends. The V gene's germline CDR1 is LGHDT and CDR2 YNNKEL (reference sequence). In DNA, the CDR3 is TGTGCCAGCAGCCAAGTAGAGGCGCGGCAGCGTAGCTCCTACGAGCAGTACTTC. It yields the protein CASSQVEARQRSSYEQYF.